These 9 T cell receptor beta chains originate from one sample sequenced in a study of T cell responses to AZD1222 COVID-19 vaccine. Measured with immunoSEQ multiplex PCR; TCRdb has only the in-frame clones, and not every one. The sample consists of 150,000 to 200,000 clones, about 90% of them appearing once. Sequencing was performed on peripheral blood, taken on day 0 of AZD1222 vaccination. The receptor source for this set is an adult in good health.

A note on this clone: The junction does not match germline at one end; this may be a read error. The chain joins TRBV19 to TRBJ2-7; D is undetermined. The CDR3 contains 15 residues. CDR1 and CDR2 (germline): LNHDA, SQIVND (reference sequence). CDR3 coding DNA: TGTGCCAGTAGTATTTCTTTGTTTGACTCCGACGAGCAGTACTTC. Residues: CASSISLFDSDEQYF.

Comments on this clone: Other DNA sequences in the sample encode the same CDR3. The V gene is TRBV30, the J gene TRBJ2-7; D tentatively fits TRBD1 or TRBD2 (5 bases each). The germline gives CDR1 GTSNPN, CDR2 SVGIG (reference sequence). V was shortened by 4 bases and J by 2 bases, with 15 bases between the two germline ends. The CDR3 is made up of 14 amino acids. CDR3 in amino acids: CAWTVGRGAYEQYF. For the CDR3, the DNA is TGTGCCTGGACGGTGGGAAGGGGAGCCTACGAGCAGTACTTC. Supplemented by reference TRBV30 and TRBJ2-7, the full variable domain reads SQTIHQWPATLVQPVGSPLSLECTVEGTSNPNLYWYRQAAGRGLQLLFYSVGIGQISSEVPQNLSASRPQDRQFILSSKKLLLSDSGFYLCAWTVGRGAYEQYFGPGTRLTVT.

The genes are TRBV28 and TRBJ2-3; D unresolved. The CDR3 length is 14 residues. CDR1 is MDHEN, CDR2 SYDVKM, per germline. V shed 5 bases and J shed 0 bases, with 9 bases lying between them. CDR3 bases: TGTGCCAGCAGTCTCGGTTCTAGCACAGATACGCAGTATTTT. This encodes CASSLGSSTDTQYF.

The rearrangement links TRBV5-4 to TRBJ2-5; 13 bases align to TRBD2. The CDR3 is 16 residues long. V trimming: 4 bases; J trimming: 5 bases; junction bases outside the gene matches: 8. Germline CDR1 reads SGHNT; CDR2 reads YYREEE (reference sequence). CDR3 in DNA: TGTGCCAGCAGCAGTACTAGCGGGGGGGCTCGGGAGACCCAGTACTTC. Protein sequence: CASSSTSGGARETQYF.

The CDR3 spells CASSRENQPQHF. The CDR3 bases are TGTGCCAGCTCAAGGGAGAATCAGCCCCAGCATTTT. V gene TRBV18 combines with J gene TRBJ1-5; no clear D gene. This CDR3 spans 12 amino acids. Germline V gene sequence: CDR1 KGHSH, CDR2 LQKENI. Deletions cut 5 bases from V and 4 bases from J, with 6 bases between. The variable domain in full, completed from reference TRBV18 and TRBJ1-5, reads NAGVMQNPRHLVRRRGQEARLRCSPMKGHSHVYWYRQLPEEGLKFMVYLQKENIIDESGMPKERFSAEFPKEGPSILRIQQVVRGDSAAYFCASSRENQPQHFGDGTRLSIL.

This sequence joins TRBV7-2 and TRBJ1-1; D might be TRBD1 (6 bases). The CDR3 loop spans 14 amino acids. Germline V CDR1 and CDR2: SGHTA, FQGNSA. V lost 5 bases, J lost 5 bases, and 15 bases lay in between. CDR3 sequence (DNA): TGTGCCAGCAGCCCACGGGGGCTCGGAACTGAAGCTTTCTTT. This translates into CASSPRGLGTEAFF.

The rearrangement links TRBV30 to TRBJ1-2; the match to TRBD1 covers 12 bases. There are 21 residues in the CDR3. J lost 2 bases, V lost 8 bases, and 27 bases had no gene match. Germline loops: CDR1 GTSNPN, CDR2 SVGIG (reference sequence). The CDR3 reads CAQWALPGQGAPLKTNYGYTF. The CDR3 coding sequence is TGTGCCCAATGGGCCCTTCCGGGACAGGGGGCTCCGTTGAAAACAAACTATGGCTACACCTTC.

The chain has TRBV20-1 and TRBJ1-3; tentative D call: TRBD1 (5 bases). V lost 3 bases, J lost 7 bases, and 13 bases lay in between. Germline CDR1 reads DFQATT; CDR2 reads SNEGSKA (reference sequence). The CDR3 is made up of 13 amino acids. The CDR3 bases are TGCAGTGCTAGTCGGGGCGTGGGGAACACCATATATTTT. Translating it yields CSASRGVGNTIYF.

The gene calls are TRBV5-4 and TRBJ1-1, with D tentatively TRBD1 (5 bases). This CDR3 comprises 14 residues. With 2 bases removed from V and 2 bases from J, the gap between germline ends came to 10 bases. Germline V gene data show CDR1 as SGHNT and CDR2 as YYREEE (reference sequence). CDR3 sequence: CASSFWGKNTEAFF. CDR3 sequence (DNA): TGTGCCAGCAGCTTCTGGGGGAAAAACACTGAAGCTTTCTTT.